This T cell receptor (beta chain) was identified during a study of tissue T cells after allogeneic stem cell transplantation. Findings and limits, study-wide: Anatomically similar tissues had similar TCR repertoires within each patient. Tissue-detected TCR repertoire was only partly captured by blood and spleen T cells.

As regards this clone: The antigen is not known. These gene names are mouse names. The read ends 1 residue shy of where the CDR3 ends; the end is completed using the germline J gene.

Time point given: mouse harvest day 14 after allogeneic transplant. The graft held 10^6 splenic CD5+ T cells and 10^7 T-cell-depleted bone marrow cells. Germline V gene sequence: CDR1 KGHPV, CDR2 FQNQEV (reference sequence). V lost 6 bases, J lost 0 bases, and 8 bases lay in between. The CDR3 length is 13 residues. TCRbeta CDR3 was sequenced at survey depth with template counts. The assay was immunoSEQ multiplex PCR, and TCRdb's table has in-frame clones only and misses some. The table records approximately 1,900 clones, approximately 53% of them present only once. The source of this sequence is a female BALB/c mouse given C57BL/6 T cells with graft-versus-host disease after an allogeneic hematopoietic cell transplant. Material: blood. The chain combines TRBV26 with TRBJ1-1; D unresolved. CDR3 loop: CASSLTSNTEVFF. The DNA read from the CDR3 is TGTGCCAGCAGCTTGACGTCAAACACAGAAGTCTTC. Variable domain in full (rest from reference TRBV26 and TRBJ1-1): NSKVIQTPRYLVKGQGQKAKMRCIPEKGHPVVFWYQQNKNNEFKFLINFQNQEVLQQIDMTEKRFSAECPSNSPCSLEIQSSEAGDSALYLCASSLTSNTEVFFGKGTRLTVV.